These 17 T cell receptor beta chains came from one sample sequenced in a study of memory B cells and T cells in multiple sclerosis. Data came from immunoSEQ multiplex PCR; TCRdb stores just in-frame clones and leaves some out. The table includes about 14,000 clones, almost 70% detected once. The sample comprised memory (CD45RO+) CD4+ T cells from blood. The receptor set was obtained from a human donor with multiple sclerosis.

The CDR3 sequence is CASRQLGNTQYF. The CDR3 coding sequence is TGTGCCAGCAGGCAACTAGGCAATACGCAGTATTTT. The rearrangement uses TRBV6-5 and TRBJ2-3; TRBD2 is a possible D gene (5 bases). Germline CDR1 is MNHEY and CDR2 is SVGAGI. CDR3 length equals 12 residues. Deletions cut 6 bases from V and 7 bases from J, with 11 bases between.

CDR3 sequence: CASSLAGSHEQFF. DNA of the CDR3: TGTGCCAGCAGCTTGGCCGGTAGCCATGAGCAGTTCTTC. V usage is TRBV5-6 and J usage is TRBJ2-1; D ambiguous. V shed 0 bases and J shed 8 bases, with 9 bases lying between them. Germline assignment: CDR1 SGHDT and CDR2 YYEEEE. The CDR3 runs 13 residues.

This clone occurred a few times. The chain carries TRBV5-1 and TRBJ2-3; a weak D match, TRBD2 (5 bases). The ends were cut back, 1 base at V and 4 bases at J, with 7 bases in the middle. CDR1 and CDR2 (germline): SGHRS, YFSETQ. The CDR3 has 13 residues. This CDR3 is CASSLTGSDTQYF. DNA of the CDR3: TGCGCCAGCAGCTTGACGGGGTCAGATACGCAGTATTTT.

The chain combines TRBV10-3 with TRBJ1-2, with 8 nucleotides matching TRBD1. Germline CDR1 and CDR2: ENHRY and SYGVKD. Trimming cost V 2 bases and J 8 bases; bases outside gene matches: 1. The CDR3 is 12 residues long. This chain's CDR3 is CAISEDRGGYTF. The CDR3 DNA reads TGTGCCATCAGTGAGGACAGGGGCGGCTACACCTTC.

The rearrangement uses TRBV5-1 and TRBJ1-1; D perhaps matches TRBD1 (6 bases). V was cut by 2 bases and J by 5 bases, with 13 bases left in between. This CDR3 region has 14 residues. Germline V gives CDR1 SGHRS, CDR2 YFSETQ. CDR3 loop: CASSLQGESTEAFF. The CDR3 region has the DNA TGCGCCAGCAGCTTACAGGGTGAAAGTACTGAAGCTTTCTTT.

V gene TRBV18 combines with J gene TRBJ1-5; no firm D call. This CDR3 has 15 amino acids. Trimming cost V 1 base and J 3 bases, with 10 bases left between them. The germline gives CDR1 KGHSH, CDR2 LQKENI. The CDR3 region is CASSPQRLDNQPQHF. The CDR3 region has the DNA TGTGCCAGCTCACCACAGCGTTTGGACAATCAGCCCCAGCATTTT.

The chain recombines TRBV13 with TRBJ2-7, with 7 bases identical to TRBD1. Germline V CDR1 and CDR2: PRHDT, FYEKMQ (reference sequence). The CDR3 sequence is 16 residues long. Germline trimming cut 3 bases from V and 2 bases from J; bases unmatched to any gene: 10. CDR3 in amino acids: CASSLVRTGTAYEQYF. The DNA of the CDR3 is TGTGCCAGCAGCTTGGTCCGGACCGGGACAGCCTACGAGCAGTACTTC.

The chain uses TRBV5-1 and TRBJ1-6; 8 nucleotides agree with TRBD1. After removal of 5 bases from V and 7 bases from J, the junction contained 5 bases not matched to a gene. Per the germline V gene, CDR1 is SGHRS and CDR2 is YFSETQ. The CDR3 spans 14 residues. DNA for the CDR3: TGCGCCAGCAGTCCCGACAGGGGCAATTCACCCCTCCACTTT. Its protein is CASSPDRGNSPLHF. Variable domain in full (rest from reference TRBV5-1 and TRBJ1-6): KAGVTQTPRYLIKTRGQQVTLSCSPISGHRSVSWYQQTPGQGLQFLFEYFSETQRNKGNFPGRFSGRQFSNSRSEMNVSTLELGDSALYLCASSPDRGNSPLHFGNGTRLTVT.

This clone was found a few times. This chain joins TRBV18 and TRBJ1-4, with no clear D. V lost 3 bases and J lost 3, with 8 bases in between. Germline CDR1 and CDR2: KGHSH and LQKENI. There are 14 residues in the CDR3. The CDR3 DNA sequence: TGTGCCAGCTCACCCGACATATCTAATGAAAAACTGTTTTTT. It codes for CASSPDISNEKLFF.

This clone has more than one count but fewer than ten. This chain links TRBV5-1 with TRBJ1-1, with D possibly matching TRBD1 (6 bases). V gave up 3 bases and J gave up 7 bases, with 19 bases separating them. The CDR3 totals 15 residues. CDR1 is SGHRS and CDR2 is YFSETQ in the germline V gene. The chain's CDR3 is CASSWGVAGTHEAFF. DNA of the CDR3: TGCGCCAGCAGCTGGGGAGTAGCCGGGACACATGAAGCTTTCTTT.

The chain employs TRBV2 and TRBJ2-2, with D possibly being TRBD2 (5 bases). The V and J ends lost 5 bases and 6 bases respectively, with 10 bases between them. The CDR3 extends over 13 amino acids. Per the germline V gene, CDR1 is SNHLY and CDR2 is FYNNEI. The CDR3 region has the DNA TGTGCCAGCAGTTCACGGGGAGCCGGGGAGCTGTTTTTT. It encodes CASSSRGAGELFF.

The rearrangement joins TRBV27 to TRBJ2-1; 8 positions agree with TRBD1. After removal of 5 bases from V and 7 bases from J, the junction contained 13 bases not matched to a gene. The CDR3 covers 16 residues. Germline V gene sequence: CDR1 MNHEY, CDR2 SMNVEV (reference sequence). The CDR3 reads CASSTRQGSFTNEQFF. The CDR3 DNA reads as TGTGCCAGCAGTACCCGACAGGGGTCTTTTACAAATGAGCAGTTCTTC.

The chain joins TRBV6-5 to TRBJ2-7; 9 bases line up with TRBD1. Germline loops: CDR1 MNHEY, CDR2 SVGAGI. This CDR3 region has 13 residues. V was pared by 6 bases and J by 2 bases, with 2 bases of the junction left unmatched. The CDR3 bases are TGTGCCAGCAGCCGGACAGGGGCCTACGAGCAGTACTTC. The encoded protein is CASSRTGAYEQYF.

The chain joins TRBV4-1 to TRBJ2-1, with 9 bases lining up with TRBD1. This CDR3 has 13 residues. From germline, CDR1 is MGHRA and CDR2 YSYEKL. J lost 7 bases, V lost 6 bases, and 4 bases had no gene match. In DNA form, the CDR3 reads TGCGCCAGCAGGGACAGGGGTGGGAATGAGCAGTTCTTC. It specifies CASRDRGGNEQFF.

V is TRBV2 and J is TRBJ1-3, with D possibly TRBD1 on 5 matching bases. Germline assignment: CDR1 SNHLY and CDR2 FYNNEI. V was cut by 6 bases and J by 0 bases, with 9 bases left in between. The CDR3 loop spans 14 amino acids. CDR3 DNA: TGTGCCAGCAGGGAGACAGCCTCTGGAAACACCATATATTTT. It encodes CASRETASGNTIYF.

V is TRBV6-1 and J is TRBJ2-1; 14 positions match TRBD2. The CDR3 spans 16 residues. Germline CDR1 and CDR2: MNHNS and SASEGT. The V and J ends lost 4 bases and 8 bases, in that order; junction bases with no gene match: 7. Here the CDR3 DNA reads TGTGCCAGCAGTGGCGTGACTAGCGGGGGGGCCGATGAGCAGTTCTTC. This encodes CASSGVTSGGADEQFF.

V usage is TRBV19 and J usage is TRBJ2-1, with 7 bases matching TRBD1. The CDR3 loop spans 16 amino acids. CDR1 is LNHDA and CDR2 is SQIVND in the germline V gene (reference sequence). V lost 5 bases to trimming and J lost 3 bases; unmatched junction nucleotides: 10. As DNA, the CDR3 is TGTGCCAGTAGTTATAATATTAGGGACAGCTACAATGAGCAGTTCTTC. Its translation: CASSYNIRDSYNEQFF. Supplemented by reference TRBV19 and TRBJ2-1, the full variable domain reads DGGITQSPKYLFRKEGQNVTLSCEQNLNHDAMYWYRQDPGQGLRLIYYSQIVNDFQKGDIAEGYSVSREKKESFPLTVTSAQKNPTAFYLCASSYNIRDSYNEQFFGPGTRLTVL.